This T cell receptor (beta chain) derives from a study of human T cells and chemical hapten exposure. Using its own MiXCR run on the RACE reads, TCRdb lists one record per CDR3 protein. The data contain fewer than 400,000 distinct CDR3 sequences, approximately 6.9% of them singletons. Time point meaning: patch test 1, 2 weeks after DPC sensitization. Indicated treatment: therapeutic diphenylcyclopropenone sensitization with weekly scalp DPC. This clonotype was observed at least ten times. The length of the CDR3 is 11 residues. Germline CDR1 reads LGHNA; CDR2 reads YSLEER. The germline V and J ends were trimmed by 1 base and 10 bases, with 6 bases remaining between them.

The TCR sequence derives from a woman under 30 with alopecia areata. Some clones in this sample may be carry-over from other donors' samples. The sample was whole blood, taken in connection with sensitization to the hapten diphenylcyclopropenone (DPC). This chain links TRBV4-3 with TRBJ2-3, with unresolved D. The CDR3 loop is CASSQGRSQYF. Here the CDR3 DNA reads TGCGCCAGCAGCCAAGGCCGGTCGCAGTATTTT.